This T cell receptor (beta chain) was found in a study of blood T cell repertoires in COVID-19. Study context: The recovered donors of Cohort 3 showed two negative PCRs, clearance, or symptom resolution. COVID-19 samples collected from the United States, Italy and Spain covered acute and convalescent phases. From T cells, B-cell-depleted T cells, or PBMCs came the material, which was cDNA or gDNA.

The germline gives CDR1 SEHNR, CDR2 FQNEAQ (reference sequence). V lost 1 base to trimming and J lost 2 bases; unmatched junction nucleotides: 4. The CDR3 spans 15 residues. Authors' analysis steps: It was from reference gene primer amplification that nucleated cell counts were estimated. Measured with immunoSEQ multiplex PCR; TCRdb has only the in-frame clones, and not every one. That table supplies the V and J calls and clone size; D and trimming were determined from the DNA. The sample lists hundreds of thousands of clones; over 75% were seen once. J is TRBJ1-1 and V is TRBV7-9; 7 bases are shared with TRBD1. Sequencing used PBMCs or T cells enriched from blood (not recorded which). This TCR was sampled from a middle-aged man in a cohort exposed to, infected with or recovered from COVID-19 (not recorded which). CDR3 amino acids: CASSLDSGGNTEAFF. DNA of the CDR3: TGTGCCAGCAGCTTAGATTCAGGGGGTAACACTGAAGCTTTCTTT.